One sample yielded the 21 T cell receptor beta chains listed below, sequenced in a study of PD-1 blockade in classical Hodgkin lymphoma. Using immunoSEQ multiplex PCR, the repertoire was profiled, and TCRdb retains in-frame clones only, with some absent. The top ten clones hold around 24% of a sample with fewer than 25,000 clones, roughly 73% of them seen once. Each patient relapsed following autologous stem cell transplantation, and prior brentuximab vedotin exposure differed. Sequencing was performed on peripheral blood mononuclear cells (PBMCs), taken before the second cycle of nivolumab. These receptors came from a human donor with classical Hodgkin lymphoma.

The count of this clone is one. This chain connects TRBV20-1 to TRBJ2-7, with D unresolved. Per the germline V gene, CDR1 is DFQATT and CDR2 is SNEGSKA (reference sequence). CDR3 size: 11 residues. Trimming removed 0 bases at V and 10 bases at J, with 10 bases between. The DNA for the CDR3 is TGCAGTGCTAGAGATGACGCGTTTCAGTACTTC. The encoded protein is CSARDDAFQYF.

V and J are TRBV5-6 and TRBJ2-5; D not resolved. V was trimmed by 0 bases and J by 2 bases, leaving 5 bases between them. The germline CDR1 and CDR2 sequences are SGHDT and YYEEEE. The CDR3 spans 13 residues. For the CDR3, the DNA is TGTGCCAGCAGCTTGGGGCAACAAGAGACCCAGTACTTC. Translation: CASSLGQQETQYF.

This rearrangement joins TRBV6-1 to TRBJ1-1, with D uncertain. The CDR3 contains 9 residues. Looked up from germline, CDR1 is MNHNS and CDR2 is SASEGT. The ends were cut back, 8 bases at V and 9 bases at J, with 7 bases in the middle. This CDR3 reads CASESKAFF. CDR3 coding DNA: TGTGCCAGCGAATCCAAAGCTTTCTTT.

The chain uses TRBV6-1 and TRBJ2-7; 14 positions agree with TRBD2. Unmatched junction bases numbered 8, after V lost 7 bases and J lost 6 bases. This CDR3 is built from 15 residues. Germline-derived CDR1 and CDR2 are MNHNS and SASEGT. The CDR3 protein is CASKTSGRAFGEQYF. CDR3 sequence (DNA): TGTGCCAGCAAGACTAGCGGGAGGGCCTTCGGCGAGCAGTACTTC.

The rearrangement links TRBV6-5 to TRBJ2-7; the D is unclear. In germline, CDR1 is MNHEY, CDR2 SVGAGI. The CDR3 length is 13 residues. V lost 0 bases and J lost 7, with 10 bases in between. In DNA, the CDR3 is TGTGCCAGCAGTTACTCGGTCCGAATGGAGCAGTACTTC. Its protein is CASSYSVRMEQYF.

There are a few counts of this clone. The chain joins TRBV2 to TRBJ1-5; D unclear. There are 12 residues in the CDR3. V lost 2 bases and J 6 bases, leaving 5 bases between the germline ends. Germline CDR1 SNHLY, CDR2 FYNNEI. The CDR3 coding sequence is TGTGCCAGCAGTGAATCGGGTCAGCCCCAGCATTTT. Amino acids: CASSESGQPQHF.

The genes are TRBV28 and TRBJ1-1; a weak D match, TRBD1 (5 bases). Germline CDR1 is MDHEN and CDR2 is SYDVKM. V dropped 5 bases and J dropped 0 bases, with 10 bases sitting between them. The CDR3 totals 14 residues. CDR3 coding DNA: TGTGCCAGCAGTGTGGTGGGGCTGAACACTGAAGCTTTCTTT. It codes for CASSVVGLNTEAFF.

J is TRBJ1-1 and V is TRBV9; D not resolved. CDR1 SGDLS and CDR2 YYNGEE come from the germline V gene. The CDR3 consists of 14 residues. V was cut by 4 bases and J by 1 base, with 11 bases left in between. The CDR3 DNA reads TGTGCCAGCAGCCTCAGCTGGTCGAACACTGAAGCTTTCTTT. Encoded protein: CASSLSWSNTEAFF.

The chain is built from TRBV6-6 and TRBJ1-2; 7 bases map to TRBD1. CDR3 length equals 12 residues. V trimming: 5 bases; J trimming: 8 bases; junction bases outside the gene matches: 5. CDR1 is MNHNY and CDR2 is SVGAGI in the germline V gene (reference sequence). CDR3 nucleotides: TGTGCCAGCAGTCAAGGACAGGAAGGCTACACCTTC. It translates to CASSQGQEGYTF.

The rearrangement joins TRBV7-9 to TRBJ1-2; D gene ambiguous. The length of the CDR3 is 13 residues. CDR1 is SEHNR and CDR2 is FQNEAQ in the germline V gene (reference sequence). V gave up 1 base and J gave up 2 bases, with 5 bases separating them. CDR3: CASSLVQNYGYTF. CDR3 in DNA: TGTGCCAGCAGCTTAGTACAGAACTATGGCTACACCTTC.

This clone has a handful of counts. The rearrangement joins TRBV29-1 to TRBJ1-2, with TRBD1 identical over 9 bases. V lost 7 bases, J lost 6 bases, and 6 bases stayed unmatched. CDR1 is SQVTM and CDR2 is ANQGSEA in the germline V gene. This CDR3 spans 12 amino acids. CDR3 coding DNA: TGCAGCGCAAAGGGACAGGGCGATGGCTACACCTTC. This translates into CSAKGQGDGYTF. Full variable domain (outside the CDR3, taken from reference TRBV29-1 and TRBJ1-2): SAVISQKPSRDICQRGTSLTIQCQVDSQVTMMFWYRQQPGQSLTLIATANQGSEATYESGFVIDKFPISRPNLTFSTLTVSNMSPEDSSIYLCSAKGQGDGYTFGSGTRLTVV.

The V and J genes are TRBV19 and TRBJ2-7; weak D call: TRBD1 (6 bases). V gave up 6 bases and J gave up 4 bases, with 13 bases separating them. The CDR3 totals 13 residues. The germline gives CDR1 LNHDA, CDR2 SQIVND (reference sequence). In nucleotides, the CDR3 is TGTGCCAGTAGCCCCGGGACAAGGTACGAGCAGTACTTC. This codes for CASSPGTRYEQYF.

This clone has only a few counts. As DNA, the CDR3 is TGTGCCAGCAGCTTAGCTGGGACATCTCAAGAGACCCAGTACTTC. Translating it yields CASSLAGTSQETQYF. J is TRBJ2-5 and V is TRBV7-9; the D gene is possibly TRBD1 (6 bases). The length of the CDR3 is 15 residues. Trimming removed 0 bases from V and 2 bases from J, with 10 bases in between. In germline, CDR1 is SEHNR, CDR2 FQNEAQ (reference sequence).

This clone is a singleton in its sample. V is TRBV18 and J is TRBJ2-5; 12 nucleotides agree with TRBD2. Germline assignment: CDR1 KGHSH and CDR2 LQKENI. The CDR3 has 19 residues. Trimming cost V 3 bases and J 0 bases; bases outside gene matches: 11. This chain's CDR3 is CASSPRLAGVADNQETQYF. The CDR3 bases are TGTGCCAGCTCACCCCGACTAGCGGGAGTCGCCGATAACCAAGAGACCCAGTACTTC.

This clone was counted between two and nine times. The chain has TRBV2 and TRBJ2-7, with D perhaps TRBD2 (7 bases). V lost 4 bases to trimming and J lost 6 bases, with 16 bases between them. Germline V gene sequence: CDR1 SNHLY, CDR2 FYNNEI. CDR3 size: 14 residues. CDR3 protein: CASSVGGGLGEQYF. Written as DNA, the CDR3 is TGTGCCAGCAGTGTAGGGGGAGGGCTTGGCGAGCAGTACTTC.

The chain is built from TRBV27 and TRBJ2-2, with 12 positions matching TRBD1. Looked up from germline, CDR1 is MNHEY and CDR2 is SMNVEV (reference sequence). The length of the CDR3 is 16 residues. V shed 6 bases and J 8 bases; nucleotides not matched to a gene: 10. The CDR3 loop reads CASRFLGQGASGELFF. In nucleotides, the CDR3 is TGTGCCAGCAGGTTTCTGGGACAGGGGGCGTCTGGGGAGCTGTTTTTT.

The gene calls are TRBV7-6 and TRBJ2-5; no firm D call. Trimming shortened V by 1 base and J by 7 bases, and 7 bases separated the two germline ends. The CDR3 spans 12 residues. Germline V gives CDR1 SGHVS, CDR2 FNYEAQ. CDR3 DNA: TGTGCCAGCAGCTTAGGGTATGGGACCCAGTACTTC. Its translation: CASSLGYGTQYF.

J is TRBJ2-1 and V is TRBV4-1; D perhaps matches TRBD2 (5 bases). This CDR3 spans 16 amino acids. Deletions cut 4 bases from V and 4 bases from J, with 17 bases between. CDR1 and CDR2 (germline): MGHRA, YSYEKL. The CDR3 here is CASSPTSGGRYNEQFF. In DNA, the CDR3 is TGCGCCAGCAGCCCGACGAGCGGAGGCCGATACAATGAGCAGTTCTTC.

This chain joins TRBV6-1 and TRBJ2-7; no clear D. The CDR3 covers 14 residues. The ends were cut back, 4 bases at V and 2 bases at J, with 12 bases in the middle. The germline V gene has CDR1 MNHNS and CDR2 SASEGT. Here the CDR3 DNA reads TGTGCCAGCAGTGTAAATTCGGCAACCTACGAGCAGTACTTC. It is translated as CASSVNSATYEQYF.

This sequence joins TRBV28 and TRBJ1-2, with 7 bases matching TRBD1. V lost 3 bases to trimming and J lost 8 bases; unmatched junction nucleotides: 18. The CDR3 length is 17 residues. Germline values: CDR1 MDHEN, CDR2 SYDVKM. The CDR3 DNA sequence: TGTGCCAGCAGTTTTAGACAGGGCCGTGACCCCAGACGGGGCTACACCTTC. It specifies CASSFRQGRDPRRGYTF.

J is TRBJ2-5 and V is TRBV18; maybe TRBD1 (6 bases). The CDR3 runs to 13 residues. Trimming took 6 bases from V and 3 from J, leaving 11 bases between them. Germline values: CDR1 KGHSH, CDR2 LQKENI. CDR3 nucleotide sequence: TGTGCCAGCTCCGGACAGACCAAAGAGACCCAGTACTTC. It encodes CASSGQTKETQYF.